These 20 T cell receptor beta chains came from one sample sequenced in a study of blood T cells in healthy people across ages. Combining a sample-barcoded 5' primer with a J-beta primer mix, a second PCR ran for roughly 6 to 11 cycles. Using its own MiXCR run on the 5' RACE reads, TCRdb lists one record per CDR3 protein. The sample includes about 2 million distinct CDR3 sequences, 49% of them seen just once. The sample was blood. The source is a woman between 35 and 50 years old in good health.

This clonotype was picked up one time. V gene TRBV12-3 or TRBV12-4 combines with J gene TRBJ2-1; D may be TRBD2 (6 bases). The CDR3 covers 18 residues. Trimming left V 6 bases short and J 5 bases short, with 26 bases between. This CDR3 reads CASSDRTAPGTFNNEQFF. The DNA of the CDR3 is TGTGCCAGCAGCGACAGAACAGCACCCGGGACTTTCAACAATGAGCAGTTCTTC.

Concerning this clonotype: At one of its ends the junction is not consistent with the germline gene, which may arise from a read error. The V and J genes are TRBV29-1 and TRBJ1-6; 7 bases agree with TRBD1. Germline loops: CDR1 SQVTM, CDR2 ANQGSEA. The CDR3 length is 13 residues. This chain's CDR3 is CSVAQGGNSPPHF. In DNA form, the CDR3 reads TGCAGCGTGGCGCAGGGGGGTAATTCACCCCCCCACTTT.

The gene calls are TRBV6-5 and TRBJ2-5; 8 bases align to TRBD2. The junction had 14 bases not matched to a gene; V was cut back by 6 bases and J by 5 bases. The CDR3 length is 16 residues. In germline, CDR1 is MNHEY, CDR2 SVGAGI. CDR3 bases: TGTGCCAGCAGAGATCGGCGGGGGGCTGTGGATGAGACCCAGTACTTC. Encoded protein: CASRDRRGAVDETQYF.

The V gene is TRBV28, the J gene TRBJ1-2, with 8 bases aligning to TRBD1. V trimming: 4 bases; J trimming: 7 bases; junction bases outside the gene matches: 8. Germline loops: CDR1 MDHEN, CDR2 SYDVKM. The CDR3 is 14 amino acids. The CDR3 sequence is CASSSGQGDGGYTF. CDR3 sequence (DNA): TGTGCCAGCAGTTCCGGACAGGGAGACGGTGGCTACACCTTC.

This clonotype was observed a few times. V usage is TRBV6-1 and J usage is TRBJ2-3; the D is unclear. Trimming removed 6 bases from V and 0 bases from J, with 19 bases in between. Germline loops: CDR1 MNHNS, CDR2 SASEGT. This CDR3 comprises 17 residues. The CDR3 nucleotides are TGTGCCAGCAGAAATATTTTGCGGCCTTCTAGCACAGATACGCAGTATTTT. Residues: CASRNILRPSSTDTQYF.

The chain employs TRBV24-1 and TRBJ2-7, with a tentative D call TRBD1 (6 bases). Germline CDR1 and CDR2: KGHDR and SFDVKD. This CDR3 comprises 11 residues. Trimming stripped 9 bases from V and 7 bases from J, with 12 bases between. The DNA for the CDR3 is TGTGCCACCGCAGGGGTCTATGAGCAGTACTTC. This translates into CATAGVYEQYF.

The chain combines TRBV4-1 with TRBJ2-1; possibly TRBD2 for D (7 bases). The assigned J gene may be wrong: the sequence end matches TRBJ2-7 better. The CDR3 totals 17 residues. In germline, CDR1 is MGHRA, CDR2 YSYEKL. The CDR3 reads CASSQEERGGSYNEQYF. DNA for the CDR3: TGCGCCAGCAGCCAAGAAGAAAGGGGGGGCTCCTACAATGAGCAGTACTTC.

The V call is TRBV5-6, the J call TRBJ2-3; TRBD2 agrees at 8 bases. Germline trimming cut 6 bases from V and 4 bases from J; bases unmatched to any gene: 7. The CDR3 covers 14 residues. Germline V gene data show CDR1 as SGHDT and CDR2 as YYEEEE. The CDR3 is CASKSGGDPDTQYF. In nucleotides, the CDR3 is TGTGCCAGCAAATCCGGGGGGGACCCAGATACGCAGTATTTT.

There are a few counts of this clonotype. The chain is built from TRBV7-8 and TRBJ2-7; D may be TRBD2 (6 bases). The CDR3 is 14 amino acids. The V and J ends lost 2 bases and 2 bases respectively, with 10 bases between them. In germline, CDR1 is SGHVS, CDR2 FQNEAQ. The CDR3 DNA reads TGTGCCAGCAGCTTAAATCCGGGGGCCTACGAGCAGTACTTC. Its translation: CASSLNPGAYEQYF.

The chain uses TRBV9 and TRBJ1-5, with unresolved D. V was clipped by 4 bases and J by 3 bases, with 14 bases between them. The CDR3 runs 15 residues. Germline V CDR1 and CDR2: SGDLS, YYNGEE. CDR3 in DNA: TGTGCCAGCAGCCGGGCCGACATCCCCAATCAGCCCCAGCATTTT. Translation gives CASSRADIPNQPQHF.

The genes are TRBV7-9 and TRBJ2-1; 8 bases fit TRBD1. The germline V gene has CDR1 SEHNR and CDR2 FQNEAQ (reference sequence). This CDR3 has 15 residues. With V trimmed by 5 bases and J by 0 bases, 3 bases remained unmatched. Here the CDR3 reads CASSTRGPSYNEQFF. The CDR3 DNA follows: TGTGCCAGCAGCACCAGGGGGCCCTCCTACAATGAGCAGTTCTTC.

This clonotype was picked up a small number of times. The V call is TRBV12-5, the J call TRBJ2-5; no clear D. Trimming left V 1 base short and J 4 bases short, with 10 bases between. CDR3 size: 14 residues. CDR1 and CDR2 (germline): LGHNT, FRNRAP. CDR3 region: CASGLDDGGETQYF. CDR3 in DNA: TGTGCTAGTGGTTTGGACGACGGCGGAGAGACCCAGTACTTC.

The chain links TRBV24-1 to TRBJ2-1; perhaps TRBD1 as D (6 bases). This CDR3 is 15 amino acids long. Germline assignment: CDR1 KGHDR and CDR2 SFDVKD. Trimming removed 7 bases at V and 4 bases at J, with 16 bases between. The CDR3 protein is CATSPGTRIYNEQFF. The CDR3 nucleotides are TGTGCCACCAGCCCTGGGACACGAATTTACAATGAGCAGTTCTTC.

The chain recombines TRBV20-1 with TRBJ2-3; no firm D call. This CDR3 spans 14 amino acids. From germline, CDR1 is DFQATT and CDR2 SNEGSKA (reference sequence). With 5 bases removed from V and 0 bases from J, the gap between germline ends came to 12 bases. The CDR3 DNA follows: TGCAGTGCTCCTTCCCTATGGAGCACAGATACGCAGTATTTT. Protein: CSAPSLWSTDTQYF.

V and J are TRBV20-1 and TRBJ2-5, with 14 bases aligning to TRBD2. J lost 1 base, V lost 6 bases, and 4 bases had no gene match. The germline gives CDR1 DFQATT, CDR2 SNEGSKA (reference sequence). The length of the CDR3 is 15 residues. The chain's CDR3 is CSARTSGGTQETQYF. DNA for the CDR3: TGCAGTGCCCGGACTAGCGGGGGGACCCAAGAGACCCAGTACTTC.

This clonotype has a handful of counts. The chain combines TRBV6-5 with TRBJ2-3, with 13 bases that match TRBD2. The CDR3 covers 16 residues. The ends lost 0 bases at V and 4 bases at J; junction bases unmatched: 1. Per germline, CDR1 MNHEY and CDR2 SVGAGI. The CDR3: CASSYSGLAGSDTQYF. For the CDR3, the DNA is TGTGCCAGCAGTTACTCGGGACTAGCGGGGTCAGATACGCAGTATTTT.

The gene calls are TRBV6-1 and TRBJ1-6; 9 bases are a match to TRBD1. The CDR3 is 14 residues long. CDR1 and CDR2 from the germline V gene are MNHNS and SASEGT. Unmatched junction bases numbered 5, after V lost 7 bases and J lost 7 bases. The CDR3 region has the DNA TGTGCCAGCATCGACAGGGGGTACAATTCACCCCTCCACTTT. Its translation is CASIDRGYNSPLHF.

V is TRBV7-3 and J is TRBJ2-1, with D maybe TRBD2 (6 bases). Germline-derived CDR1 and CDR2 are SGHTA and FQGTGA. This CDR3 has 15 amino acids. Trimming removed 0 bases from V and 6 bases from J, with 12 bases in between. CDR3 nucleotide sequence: TGTGCCAGCAGCTTAACGGCGGGGAGGTTCAATGAGCAGTTCTTC. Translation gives CASSLTAGRFNEQFF.

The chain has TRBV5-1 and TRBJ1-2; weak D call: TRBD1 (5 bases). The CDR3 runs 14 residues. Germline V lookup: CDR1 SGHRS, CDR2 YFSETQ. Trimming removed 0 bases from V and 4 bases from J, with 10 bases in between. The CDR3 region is CASSLVPGLYGYTF. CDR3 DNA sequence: TGCGCCAGCAGCTTGGTACCGGGGCTCTATGGCTACACCTTC.

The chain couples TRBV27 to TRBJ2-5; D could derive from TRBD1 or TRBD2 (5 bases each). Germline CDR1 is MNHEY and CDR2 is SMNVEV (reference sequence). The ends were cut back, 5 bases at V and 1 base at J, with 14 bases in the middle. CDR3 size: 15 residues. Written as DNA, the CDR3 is TGTGCCAGCAGTCCGGGACCTTGGGTCCAAGAGACCCAGTACTTC. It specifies CASSPGPWVQETQYF.